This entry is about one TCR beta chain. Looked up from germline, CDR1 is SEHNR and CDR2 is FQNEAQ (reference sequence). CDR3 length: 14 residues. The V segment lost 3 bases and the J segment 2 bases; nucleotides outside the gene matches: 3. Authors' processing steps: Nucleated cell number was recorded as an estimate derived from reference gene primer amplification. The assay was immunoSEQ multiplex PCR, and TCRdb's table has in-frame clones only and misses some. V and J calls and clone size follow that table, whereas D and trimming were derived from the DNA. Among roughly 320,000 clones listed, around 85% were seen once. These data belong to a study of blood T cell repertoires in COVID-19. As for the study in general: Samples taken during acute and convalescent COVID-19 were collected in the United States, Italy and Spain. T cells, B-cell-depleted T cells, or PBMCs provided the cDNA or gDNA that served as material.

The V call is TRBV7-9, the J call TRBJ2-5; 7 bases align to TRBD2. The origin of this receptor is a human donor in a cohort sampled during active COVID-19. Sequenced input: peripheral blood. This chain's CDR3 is CASSFFSGQETQYF. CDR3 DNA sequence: TGTGCCAGCAGCTTTTTTAGCGGGCAAGAGACCCAGTACTTC.